These 26 T cell receptor beta chains share one sample of origin, sequenced in a study of blood T cell repertoires in COVID-19. Measured with immunoSEQ multiplex PCR; TCRdb has only the in-frame clones, and not every one. This table holds 35,000 to 55,000 clones, 85% to 95% found once. Sequencing was carried out using peripheral blood. The receptors were gathered from a human donor in a cohort sampled during active COVID-19.

The chain's CDR3 is CASSQGTRGSTEAFF. The CDR3 coding sequence is TGCGCCAGCAGCCAAGGGACACGAGGTAGCACTGAAGCTTTCTTT. The chain carries TRBV4-3 and TRBJ1-1, with D possibly matching TRBD1 (5 bases). The V and J ends lost 1 base and 4 bases respectively, with 13 bases between them. The CDR3 has 15 residues. Per germline, CDR1 LGHNA and CDR2 YSLEER.

CDR3 in amino acids: CASSATTVTKNIQYF. The CDR3, as DNA: TGTGCCAGCAGTGCCACGACAGTAACTAAAAACATTCAGTACTTC. The chain has TRBV27 and TRBJ2-4; weak D call: TRBD1 (5 bases). The V and J ends lost 5 bases and 4 bases respectively, with 15 bases between them. The CDR3 contains 15 residues. Germline V CDR1 and CDR2: MNHEY, SMNVEV (reference sequence).

The rearrangement links TRBV4-2 to TRBJ2-7; 7 bases map to TRBD2. The germline V gene encodes CDR1 LGHNA and CDR2 YNFKEQ. The ends lost 1 base at V and 2 bases at J; junction bases unmatched: 14. The CDR3 is made up of 18 amino acids. In nucleotides, the CDR3 is TGTGCCAGCAGCCAAGTGAGGCCGGGAGGACAATCGACCTACGAGCAGTACTTC. This encodes CASSQVRPGGQSTYEQYF.

The chain carries TRBV7-6 and TRBJ1-1, with 8 nucleotides matching TRBD1. V lost 1 base, J lost 6 bases, and 10 bases stayed unmatched. The CDR3 is 16 residues long. Per germline, CDR1 SGHVS and CDR2 FNYEAQ. CDR3 sequence (DNA): TGTGCCAGCAGCTTAGATAACGGACAGGGAAGGCCTGAAGCTTTCTTT. This translates into CASSLDNGQGRPEAFF.

The V and J genes are TRBV15 and TRBJ1-1; 7 bases align to TRBD1. With 8 bases clipped from V and 5 bases from J, the junction kept 5 bases outside the gene matches. The CDR3 contains 12 residues. Per germline, CDR1 LNHNV and CDR2 YYDKDF (reference sequence). The CDR3 DNA sequence: TGTGCCACCGGACAGGAGGGTACTGAAGCTTTCTTT. Protein sequence: CATGQEGTEAFF.

The chain joins TRBV21-1 to TRBJ2-1; the table calls TRBD2, which could not be checked here. TRBV21-1 is termed a pseudogene. The CDR3 is 18 amino acids. The CDR3 reads CASRPGLADEVKYNEQFF. The CDR3 DNA sequence: TGTGCCAGCAGACCTGGACTAGCTGATGAAGTTAAATACAATGAGCAGTTCTTC.

J is TRBJ1-5 and V is TRBV6-1, with 7 bases that match TRBD1. This CDR3 region has 17 residues. V was pared by 4 bases and J by 2 bases, with 11 bases of the junction left unmatched. Germline V gene lookup returns CDR1 MNHNS and CDR2 SASEGT. The CDR3 reads CASSGQGVWGGNQPQHF. CDR3 DNA: TGTGCCAGCAGTGGGCAGGGGGTTTGGGGAGGCAATCAGCCCCAGCATTTT.

The chain uses TRBV18 and TRBJ1-4; the match to TRBD1 covers 10 bases. CDR3 length: 16 residues. The V gene's germline CDR1 is KGHSH and CDR2 LQKENI. V shed 2 bases, J shed 6 bases, and the junction held 6 bases outside the gene matches. CDR3 nucleotides: TGTGCCAGCTCACCAAGGACAGGGGGATCGGATGAAAAACTGTTTTTT. As protein: CASSPRTGGSDEKLFF.

This clone was detected a few times. The genes are TRBV27 and TRBJ1-6; TRBD1 aligns across 7 bases. Germline V gives CDR1 MNHEY, CDR2 SMNVEV (reference sequence). V shed 7 bases and J 5 bases; nucleotides not matched to a gene: 11. The CDR3 runs to 16 residues. CDR3 nucleotides: TGTGCCAGCACCCCCGACCCGGACAGGAATAATTCACCCCTCCACTTT. It specifies CASTPDPDRNNSPLHF.

The rearrangement links TRBV5-1 to TRBJ1-1, with TRBD1 matching 8 bases. CDR1 is SGHRS and CDR2 is YFSETQ in the germline V gene. This CDR3 contains 14 residues. J gave up 3 bases and V 5 bases, and 6 bases lay outside the gene matches. The chain's CDR3 is CASSWAGGHTEAFF. CDR3 DNA sequence: TGCGCCAGCAGTTGGGCAGGGGGCCACACTGAAGCTTTCTTT. Filled out from reference TRBV5-1 and TRBJ1-1, the complete variable domain reads KAGVTQTPRYLIKTRGQQVTLSCSPISGHRSVSWYQQTPGQGLQFLFEYFSETQRNKGNFPGRFSGRQFSNSRSEMNVSTLELGDSALYLCASSWAGGHTEAFFGQGTRLTVV.

In this sample, this clone turned up once. The J gene is TRBJ2-1, the V gene TRBV2, with 10 bases that match TRBD2. CDR3 length equals 14 residues. CDR1 is SNHLY and CDR2 is FYNNEI in the germline V gene. Trimming took 6 bases from V and 10 from J; bases not matched to a gene: 9. DNA for the CDR3: TGTGCCAGCAGGCAGCGGGGGGGCCGATTGGAGCAGTTCTTC. It translates to CASRQRGGRLEQFF.

The chain joins TRBV19 to TRBJ2-3, with 9 nucleotides matching TRBD2. Looked up from germline, CDR1 is LNHDA and CDR2 is SQIVND (reference sequence). This CDR3 region has 14 residues. The ends lost 6 bases at V and 7 bases at J; junction bases unmatched: 8. The chain's CDR3 is CASRAGTSMNTQYF. The CDR3 DNA sequence: TGTGCCAGTAGGGCCGGGACTAGCATGAATACGCAGTATTTT. Together with reference TRBV19 and TRBJ2-3, the CDR3 gives the full variable domain: DGGITQSPKYLFRKEGQNVTLSCEQNLNHDAMYWYRQDPGQGLRLIYYSQIVNDFQKGDIAEGYSVSREKKESFPLTVTSAQKNPTAFYLCASRAGTSMNTQYFGPGTRLTVL.

This chain uses TRBV12-3 or TRBV12-4 with TRBJ2-3, with D perhaps TRBD1 (6 bases). The germline V and J ends were trimmed by 7 bases and 4 bases, with 9 bases remaining between them. The CDR3 covers 12 residues. CDR3: CASTTGPDTQYF. The CDR3 coding sequence is TGTGCCAGCACGACAGGTCCAGATACGCAGTATTTT.

This chain links TRBV14 with TRBJ1-1; weak D call: TRBD1 (6 bases). V dropped 7 bases and J dropped 4 bases, with 22 bases sitting between them. This CDR3 contains 16 residues. Germline V gene sequence: CDR1 SGHDN, CDR2 FVKESK. The DNA for the CDR3 is TGTGCCAGCAATACGGGGGGCTCTGGGCTAGGCACTGAAGCTTTCTTT. This sequence encodes CASNTGGSGLGTEAFF.

This sequence joins TRBV19 and TRBJ1-5; the match to TRBD1 covers 8 bases. The trim removed 7 bases at V and 10 bases at J, leaving 12 bases unmatched. CDR1 is LNHDA and CDR2 is SQIVND in the germline V gene (reference sequence). The length of the CDR3 is 14 residues. The CDR3 loop reads CASTPGTGSEPQHF. CDR3 coding DNA: TGTGCCAGTACCCCCGGGACAGGCTCGGAACCCCAGCATTTT.

The gene calls are TRBV9 and TRBJ2-5; TRBD2 is a possible D gene (6 bases). This CDR3 is 15 amino acids long. Germline CDR1 and CDR2: SGDLS and YYNGEE. With 2 bases removed from V and 3 bases from J, the gap between germline ends came to 14 bases. CDR3 nucleotides: TGTGCCAGCAGCGTCGGAAACGGGGGTAAAGAGACCCAGTACTTC. Its protein is CASSVGNGGKETQYF. The whole variable domain, filled in from reference TRBV9 and TRBJ2-5, reads DSGVTQTPKHLITATGQRVTLRCSPRSGDLSVYWYQQSLDQGLQFLIQYYNGEERAKGNILERFSAQQFPDLHSELNLSSLELGDSALYFCASSVGNGGKETQYFGPGTRLLVL.

This chain links TRBV7-8 with TRBJ2-7; D not certain. Trimming removed 1 base at V and 6 bases at J, with 13 bases between. CDR1 and CDR2 (germline): SGHVS, FQNEAQ. There are 14 residues in the CDR3. The CDR3 is CASSLGSGFGEQYF. As DNA, the CDR3 is TGTGCCAGCAGCTTAGGATCCGGGTTCGGCGAGCAGTACTTC.

The chain joins TRBV27 to TRBJ2-5, with 8 positions matching TRBD1. The CDR3 sequence is 15 residues long. V lost 5 bases, J lost 2 bases, and 7 bases stayed unmatched. The germline V gene encodes CDR1 MNHEY and CDR2 SMNVEV (reference sequence). CDR3 sequence reads: CASSPYRGIQETQYF. CDR3 sequence (DNA): TGTGCCAGCAGTCCGTACAGGGGGATACAAGAGACCCAGTACTTC.

The chain joins TRBV6-5 to TRBJ2-2; D gene unclear. Trimming took 6 bases from V and 0 from J, leaving 11 bases between them. This CDR3 region has 15 residues. Germline lookup yields CDR1 MNHEY and CDR2 SVGAGI. Here the CDR3 DNA reads TGTGCCAGCAGGATCTCGGGTTCGAACACCGGGGAGCTGTTTTTT. Amino acid sequence: CASRISGSNTGELFF.

The genes are TRBV18 and TRBJ1-1, with 7 bases aligning to TRBD1. Germline trimming cut 5 bases from V and 2 bases from J; bases unmatched to any gene: 2. CDR1 is KGHSH and CDR2 is LQKENI in the germline V gene. This CDR3 is 13 amino acids long. CDR3 protein: CASSGTANTEAFF. The DNA for the CDR3 is TGTGCCAGCTCAGGGACAGCCAACACTGAAGCTTTCTTT.

With regard to this clone: Germline is not matched at one junction end, which may reflect a read error. V usage is TRBV3-1 (or the pseudogene TRBV3-2) and J usage is TRBJ1-6, with D possibly matching TRBD1 (6 bases). The CDR3 contains 14 residues. The germline V gene encodes CDR1 LGHDT and CDR2 YNNKEL (reference sequence). In DNA, the CDR3 is TGTGCCAGCAGCCAAGGACAGGCCTTTTCAGCCCTCCACTTT. This encodes CASSQGQAFSALHF.

The rearrangement joins TRBV3-1 (or the pseudogene TRBV3-2) to TRBJ2-3; TRBD2 matches 10 bases. The CDR3 extends over 20 amino acids. V was pared by 1 base and J by 4 bases, with 17 bases of the junction left unmatched. Germline V lookup: CDR1 LGHDT, CDR2 YNNKEL (reference sequence). In DNA form, the CDR3 reads TGTGCCAGCAGCCAAGTATCTAGCGGGAGATTACGGATTTCCCCAGATACGCAGTATTTT. Amino acids: CASSQVSSGRLRISPDTQYF.

The rearrangement joins TRBV7-2 to TRBJ1-5, with a possible D match to TRBD1 (6 bases). Germline V lookup: CDR1 SGHTA, CDR2 FQGNSA. The V end was cut by 1 base, the J end by 3 bases, with 13 bases between. The CDR3 contains 16 residues. The CDR3 loop reads CASSLVGAGTNQPQHF. CDR3 nucleotides: TGTGCCAGCAGCTTAGTGGGGGCAGGGACCAATCAGCCCCAGCATTTT. The full variable domain, completed using reference TRBV7-2 and TRBJ1-5, is GAGVSQSPSNKVTEKGKDVELRCDPISGHTALYWYRQSLGQGLEFLIYFQGNSAPDKSGLPSDRFSAERTGGSVSTLTIQRTQQEDSAVYLCASSLVGAGTNQPQHFGDGTRLSIL.

The chain is built from TRBV5-4 and TRBJ2-3; TRBD1 agrees at 8 bases. The CDR3 has 17 residues. Germline V gene lookup returns CDR1 SGHNT and CDR2 YYREEE (reference sequence). Unmatched junction bases numbered 10, after V lost 1 base and J lost 3 bases. CDR3 coding DNA: TGTGCCAGCAGCTTGCTGTCAGGGGGCGGTTTTACAGATACGCAGTATTTT. The encoded protein is CASSLLSGGGFTDTQYF.

The gene calls are TRBV6-1 and TRBJ2-7; 9 bases match TRBD1. V lost 3 bases to trimming and J lost 3 bases; unmatched junction nucleotides: 6. The CDR3 totals 15 residues. Per the germline V gene, CDR1 is MNHNS and CDR2 is SASEGT. DNA of the CDR3: TGTGCCAGCAGTGACGGGACAGGGAACGACTACGAGCAGTACTTC. Translated: CASSDGTGNDYEQYF.

The chain has TRBV12-3 or TRBV12-4 and TRBJ2-2; possibly TRBD2 for D (6 bases). The CDR3 contains 13 residues. Trimming took off 2 bases at V and 6 bases at J, with 7 bases between the two ends. The CDR3 is CASSLLAAGELFF. The CDR3 coding sequence is TGTGCCAGCAGTTTATTAGCGGCCGGGGAGCTGTTTTTT.